The 30 T cell receptor beta chains below were found in one sample sequenced in a study of cytomegalovirus exposure and HLA in healthy donors. The PCR contained 60 Vbeta and 13 Jbeta primers. TCRdb's copy holds only in-frame clones and misses some; the assay was immunoSEQ multiplex PCR. Among roughly 100,000 clones listed, approximately 80% were seen once. The sample comprised PBMCs. These receptors came from a man aged 45-60 years in good health and CMV-seronegative.

The chain has TRBV29-1 and TRBJ1-2; tentatively, D is TRBD1 (5 bases). The CDR3 extends over 11 amino acids. V lost 1 base and J lost 6, with 6 bases in between. Germline values: CDR1 SQVTM, CDR2 ANQGSEA. The CDR3 region is CSVEGGHGYTF. CDR3 in DNA: TGCAGCGTTGAAGGGGGCCATGGCTACACCTTC. Variable domain in full (rest from reference TRBV29-1 and TRBJ1-2): SAVISQKPSRDICQRGTSLTIQCQVDSQVTMMFWYRQQPGQSLTLIATANQGSEATYESGFVIDKFPISRPNLTFSTLTVSNMSPEDSSIYLCSVEGGHGYTFGSGTRLTVV.

The CDR3 reads CASSSLSDSGEQFF. CDR3 DNA: TGCGCCAGCAGCTCCCTTAGCGATAGCGGTGAGCAGTTCTTC. This chain connects TRBV5-1 to TRBJ2-1; D is possibly TRBD2 (6 bases). The V gene's germline CDR1 is SGHRS and CDR2 YFSETQ. V lost 3 bases and J 9 bases, leaving 16 bases between the germline ends. This CDR3 spans 14 amino acids.

This sequence joins TRBV9 and TRBJ1-3, with 7 bases matching TRBD1. V lost 4 bases and J lost 4; bases outside the gene matches: 8. From germline, CDR1 is SGDLS and CDR2 YYNGEE. The CDR3 spans 15 residues. The CDR3 DNA reads TGTGCCAGCAGCCCTCCGACAGGGTGGGGAAACACCATATATTTT. This gives the protein CASSPPTGWGNTIYF. The whole variable domain, remainder taken from reference TRBV9 and TRBJ1-3, is DSGVTQTPKHLITATGQRVTLRCSPRSGDLSVYWYQQSLDQGLQFLIQYYNGEERAKGNILERFSAQQFPDLHSELNLSSLELGDSALYFCASSPPTGWGNTIYFGEGSWLTVV.

This clone appeared a single time. The chain links TRBV27 to TRBJ2-1; D not certain. CDR3 length: 12 amino acids. CDR1 is MNHEY, CDR2 SMNVEV, per germline (reference sequence). V dropped 6 bases and J dropped 7 bases, with 10 bases sitting between them. As DNA, the CDR3 is TGTGCCAGCAGCCGCCCCGGGAATGAGCAGTTCTTC. Translating it yields CASSRPGNEQFF.

The J gene is TRBJ2-7, the V gene TRBV19, with 7 bases lining up with TRBD1. Unmatched junction bases numbered 8, after V lost 5 bases and J lost 1 base. This CDR3 spans 15 amino acids. The germline gives CDR1 LNHDA, CDR2 SQIVND (reference sequence). CDR3 in DNA: TGTGCCAGTAGTGCTCAACAGGGGCTTTCCTACGAGCAGTACTTC. This gives the protein CASSAQQGLSYEQYF.

The chain couples TRBV10-2 to TRBJ2-7; 10 bases agree with TRBD1. This CDR3 is built from 15 residues. CDR1 is WSHSY, CDR2 SAAADI, per germline. V dropped 5 bases and J dropped 3; count of bases not matched to a gene: 7. Here the CDR3 reads CASSSTGQGNYEQYF. The CDR3 bases are TGCGCCAGCAGTTCAACGGGACAGGGGAACTACGAGCAGTACTTC.

J is TRBJ2-3 and V is TRBV5-4, with TRBD2 identical over 11 bases. The CDR3 extends over 16 amino acids. Germline trimming cut 0 bases from V and 6 bases from J; bases unmatched to any gene: 6. The germline CDR1 and CDR2 sequences are SGHNT and YYREEE (reference sequence). Written as DNA, the CDR3 is TGTGCCAGCAGCTTGGCCGGGGCTAGCGGGAGGGATACGCAGTATTTT. Translation gives CASSLAGASGRDTQYF.

This clone was observed a handful of times. The chain carries TRBV28 and TRBJ1-2; D is perhaps TRBD1 (5 bases). CDR3 length equals 14 residues. Germline-derived CDR1 and CDR2 are MDHEN and SYDVKM. Trimming shortened V by 2 bases and J by 4 bases, and 11 bases separated the two germline ends. The CDR3 coding sequence is TGTGCCAGCAGTTTAGGAGCAGGGTTCTATGGCTACACCTTC. Its translation: CASSLGAGFYGYTF.

V is TRBV7-9 and J is TRBJ1-2, with 7 bases that match TRBD1. Looked up from germline, CDR1 is SEHNR and CDR2 is FQNEAQ (reference sequence). Trimming took 3 bases from V and 8 from J; bases not matched to a gene: 6. This CDR3 comprises 13 residues. CDR3 in amino acids: CASSFTGQAGYTF. The CDR3, as DNA: TGTGCCAGCAGCTTCACCGGACAGGCCGGCTACACCTTC.

This rearrangement joins TRBV7-3 to TRBJ2-7; D may be TRBD2 (6 bases). The CDR3 contains 15 residues. V was shortened by 2 bases and J by 1 base, with 12 bases between the two germline ends. Germline V gene sequence: CDR1 SGHTA, CDR2 FQGTGA. The CDR3 sequence: CASSLLSGPSYEQYF. In DNA form, the CDR3 reads TGTGCCAGCAGCTTATTGAGCGGGCCGTCCTACGAGCAGTACTTC. The full variable domain, completed using reference TRBV7-3 and TRBJ2-7, is GAGVSQTPSNKVTEKGKYVELRCDPISGHTALYWYRQSLGQGPEFLIYFQGTGAADDSGLPNDRFFAVRPEGSVSTLKIQRTERGDSAVYLCASSLLSGPSYEQYFGPGTRLTVT.

The genes are TRBV28 and TRBJ1-4; 7 nucleotides match TRBD1. The V segment lost 6 bases and the J segment 6 bases; nucleotides outside the gene matches: 7. CDR3 length: 14 amino acids. Germline V CDR1 and CDR2: MDHEN, SYDVKM. In nucleotides, the CDR3 is TGTGCCAGCAGCCGACAGGGACATCATGAAAAACTGTTTTTT. Protein sequence: CASSRQGHHEKLFF.

This chain links TRBV7-9 with TRBJ2-4, with 8 bases identical to TRBD1. CDR1 is SEHNR, CDR2 FQNEAQ, per germline (reference sequence). V lost 5 bases, J lost 9 bases, and 6 bases stayed unmatched. The CDR3 totals 13 residues. The CDR3: CASSVDRAGIQYF. As DNA, the CDR3 is TGTGCCAGCAGCGTGGACAGGGCTGGCATTCAGTACTTC.

The rearrangement links TRBV9 to TRBJ1-1; 7 bases are shared with TRBD1. The germline gives CDR1 SGDLS, CDR2 YYNGEE. The CDR3 runs 14 residues. Trimming removed 4 bases from V and 1 base from J; junction bases left unmatched: 4. The CDR3 DNA reads as TGTGCCAGCAGCCCTCGGACAGGGAACACTGAAGCTTTCTTT. This gives the protein CASSPRTGNTEAFF. The full variable domain, rest sourced from reference TRBV9 and TRBJ1-1, is DSGVTQTPKHLITATGQRVTLRCSPRSGDLSVYWYQQSLDQGLQFLIQYYNGEERAKGNILERFSAQQFPDLHSELNLSSLELGDSALYFCASSPRTGNTEAFFGQGTRLTVV.

This clone occurred once. The genes are TRBV19 and TRBJ2-5; 10 bases are shared with TRBD1. V lost 8 bases and J lost 4; bases outside the gene matches: 4. Germline V CDR1 and CDR2: LNHDA, SQIVND (reference sequence). The CDR3 runs 13 residues. Written as DNA, the CDR3 is TGTGCCAGTGCCGGGACAGGGGCAGAGACCCAGTACTTC. It specifies CASAGTGAETQYF.

The chain recombines TRBV5-1 with TRBJ2-7; 13 bases are shared with TRBD2. J was trimmed by 4 bases and V by 0 bases; bases with no gene match: 7. The CDR3 contains 17 residues. Germline V CDR1 and CDR2: SGHRS, YFSETQ. DNA of the CDR3: TGCGCCAGCAGCTTGGGGACTAGCGGGAGAGGAGGGTACGAGCAGTACTTC. Translation: CASSLGTSGRGGYEQYF.

This chain uses TRBV6-1 with TRBJ2-7; 11 bases are a match to TRBD2. The CDR3 covers 16 residues. Trimming cost V 4 bases and J 3 bases; bases outside gene matches: 8. Germline CDR1 and CDR2: MNHNS and SASEGT. Here the CDR3 DNA reads TGTGCCAGCAGTGGTATTGGGACTAGCGGAAGCTACGAGCAGTACTTC. It yields the protein CASSGIGTSGSYEQYF.

CDR3 in amino acids: CASSVRAAGAAEQYF. The CDR3 bases are TGTGCCAGCAGCGTAAGAGCAGCGGGAGCTGCCGAGCAGTACTTC. V is TRBV9 and J is TRBJ2-7; 8 bases agree with TRBD2. The CDR3 spans 15 residues. V dropped 1 base and J dropped 6; count of bases not matched to a gene: 9. Germline CDR1 and CDR2: SGDLS and YYNGEE.

The rearrangement links TRBV2 to TRBJ1-5; no firm D call. CDR1 and CDR2 from the germline V gene are SNHLY and FYNNEI. Trimming removed 8 bases from V and 6 bases from J, with 14 bases in between. The CDR3 is 13 amino acids. CDR3 region: CASESREGQPQHF. As DNA, the CDR3 is TGTGCCAGCGAGAGCCGGGAAGGTCAGCCCCAGCATTTT.

This clone has just a few counts. The chain is built from TRBV28 and TRBJ2-3; D is undetermined. Looked up from germline, CDR1 is MDHEN and CDR2 is SYDVKM. The CDR3 is 14 amino acids. Trimming took off 6 bases at V and 2 bases at J, with 12 bases between the two ends. The CDR3 here is CASSLESATDTQYF. The CDR3 DNA follows: TGTGCCAGCAGCTTGGAGAGCGCCACAGATACGCAGTATTTT.

The rearrangement links TRBV7-2 to TRBJ2-2, with 10 bases identical to TRBD2. The CDR3 has 16 amino acids. V dropped 6 bases and J dropped 6; count of bases not matched to a gene: 10. Germline V gene sequence: CDR1 SGHTA, CDR2 FQGNSA. The CDR3 loop reads CASSLLAGVLSGELFF. The CDR3 DNA reads TGTGCCAGCAGTCTGCTAGCGGGAGTATTGTCCGGGGAGCTGTTTTTT.

The chain recombines TRBV27 with TRBJ2-7, with 8 bases aligning to TRBD2. The CDR3 has 16 amino acids. Trimming took 5 bases from V and 4 from J; bases not matched to a gene: 13. CDR1 and CDR2 from the germline V gene are MNHEY and SMNVEV (reference sequence). CDR3 region: CASSPRTGGPSYEQYF. In nucleotides, the CDR3 is TGTGCCAGCAGTCCTAGGACGGGAGGGCCGTCGTACGAGCAGTACTTC.

The rearrangement joins TRBV28 to TRBJ1-2, with D tentatively TRBD1 (5 bases). The CDR3 has 13 amino acids. In germline, CDR1 is MDHEN, CDR2 SYDVKM. The ends were cut back, 5 bases at V and 0 bases at J, with 7 bases in the middle. This CDR3 is CASSDRSNYGYTF. In DNA form, the CDR3 reads TGTGCCAGCAGTGACAGATCTAACTATGGCTACACCTTC.

The rearrangement links TRBV9 to TRBJ1-2; a weak D match, TRBD1 (6 bases). The ends were cut back, 3 bases at V and 7 bases at J, with 10 bases in the middle. Germline V gene lookup returns CDR1 SGDLS and CDR2 YYNGEE. This CDR3 region has 12 residues. The DNA for the CDR3 is TGTGCCAGCAGCGCCAACAGGGTTGGCTACACCTTC. Translated, it gives CASSANRVGYTF. Using reference TRBV9 and TRBJ1-2 for the parts outside the CDR3, the full variable domain is DSGVTQTPKHLITATGQRVTLRCSPRSGDLSVYWYQQSLDQGLQFLIQYYNGEERAKGNILERFSAQQFPDLHSELNLSSLELGDSALYFCASSANRVGYTFGSGTRLTVV.

The chain employs TRBV9 and TRBJ1-2; D is possibly TRBD1 (5 bases). CDR1 is SGDLS and CDR2 is YYNGEE in the germline V gene. V lost 4 bases to trimming and J lost 8 bases, with 15 bases between them. The CDR3 totals 13 residues. CDR3 amino acids: CASSPWGGIGYTF. The CDR3 DNA reads TGTGCCAGCAGCCCTTGGGGGGGTATCGGCTACACCTTC. Filled out from reference TRBV9 and TRBJ1-2, the complete variable domain reads DSGVTQTPKHLITATGQRVTLRCSPRSGDLSVYWYQQSLDQGLQFLIQYYNGEERAKGNILERFSAQQFPDLHSELNLSSLELGDSALYFCASSPWGGIGYTFGSGTRLTVV.

The V call is TRBV9, the J call TRBJ2-1, with D possibly TRBD2 on 6 matching bases. V shed 0 bases and J shed 3 bases, with 13 bases lying between them. Per germline, CDR1 SGDLS and CDR2 YYNGEE. The CDR3 runs to 16 residues. DNA for the CDR3: TGTGCCAGCAGCGTAGAGGACGGAGGGGACTACAATGAGCAGTTCTTC. Translating it yields CASSVEDGGDYNEQFF.

This clone was counted a few times. The chain joins TRBV2 to TRBJ2-3, with 7 nucleotides matching TRBD2. With V trimmed by 1 base and J by 2 bases, 6 bases remained unmatched. The CDR3 is 16 residues long. Germline-derived CDR1 and CDR2 are SNHLY and FYNNEI. The chain's CDR3 is CASSEGSGTSTDTQYF. CDR3 in DNA: TGTGCCAGCAGTGAAGGGAGCGGGACCTCCACAGATACGCAGTATTTT.

This sequence joins TRBV7-3 and TRBJ2-5; the D is unclear. Germline values: CDR1 SGHTA, CDR2 FQGTGA. Trimming shortened V by 2 bases and J by 2 bases, and 6 bases separated the two germline ends. The CDR3 extends over 13 amino acids. The CDR3 here is CASSLSRQETQYF. CDR3 sequence (DNA): TGTGCCAGCAGCTTATCCCGGCAAGAGACCCAGTACTTC.

The rearrangement uses TRBV19 and TRBJ1-1, with D hard to call. V was clipped by 2 bases and J by 3 bases, with 7 bases between them. The CDR3 runs to 13 residues. Looked up from germline, CDR1 is LNHDA and CDR2 is SQIVND (reference sequence). The CDR3 DNA follows: TGTGCCAGTAGTATAAAGGGAGACACTGAAGCTTTCTTT. This translates into CASSIKGDTEAFF.

The chain uses TRBV4-2 and TRBJ2-7, with D perhaps matching TRBD1 (7 bases). The germline V gene encodes CDR1 LGHNA and CDR2 YNFKEQ. V was cut by 0 bases and J by 4 bases, with 16 bases left in between. The CDR3 loop spans 16 amino acids. The DNA of the CDR3 is TGTGCCAGCAGCCAAGATCTAGGGGCAGGGGGGTACGAGCAGTACTTC. Protein sequence: CASSQDLGAGGYEQYF.

V usage is TRBV5-1 and J usage is TRBJ2-1, with a tentative D call TRBD1 (5 bases). This CDR3 contains 13 residues. CDR1 and CDR2 (germline): SGHRS, YFSETQ. The V gene lost 4 bases and the J gene lost 15 bases, with 20 bases spanning the gap. DNA for the CDR3: TGCGCCAGCAGCGCTGATTCCAGGGTGGCGCCGTTCTTC. Its translation: CASSADSRVAPFF.